Listed below are T cell receptor beta chains from one sample, sequenced in a study of blood T cells in healthy people across ages. In TCRdb, the 5' RACE reads were re-called with MiXCR into one record per CDR3 protein. The sample consists of some 1.5 million distinct CDR3 sequences, over 25% of them appearing once. Sequenced sample: blood. These receptors originate from a woman aged 25 to 39 in good health. Each CDR3 is given with its conserved first and last residue. A D gene is named only where the DNA matches it firmly. Clone size is shown for a subset of rows, as once, few, many or a class of expanded clone.

TRBJ2-1 . TRBD2 TRBV7-8 TGTGCCAGCGGGTCGGAGGAGCGGGAGGTCTACAATGAGCAGTTCTTC CASGSEEREVYNEQFF
TRBJ1-1 . . TRBV5-1 TGCGCCAGCAGCTGGGGCAATACAGGGACGGGTGAAGCTTTCTTT CASSWGNTGTGEAFF
TRBJ1-6 . TRBD1 TRBV10-1 TGCGCCAGCAGAGAGGACAGGGGTCCTTATCCCCTCCACTTT CASREDRGPYPLHF
TRBJ2-5 . . TRBV29-1 TGCAGCGGGTGGACATCCGAAGGGACCCAGTACTTC CSGWTSEGTQYF
TRBJ2-7 . TRBD1 TRBV29-1 TGCAGCGTTGGATCGAACAGGGGCGGTGTTGTGAATGAGCAGTACTTC CSVGSNRGGVVNEQYF
TRBJ1-2 many . TRBV5-1 TGCGCCAGCAGCTTGGGAGACGGATCAAACTATGGCTACACCTTC CASSLGDGSNYGYTF
TRBJ2-1 . . TRBV7-9 TGTGCCAGCAGCTTATCCCCGACGACAGCCCTTGGTGAGCAGTTCTTC CASSLSPTTALGEQFF
TRBJ2-2 . . TRBV15 TGTGCCACCAGCAGAGATCAGGGGTTGACCGGGGAGCTGTTTTTT CATSRDQGLTGELFF
TRBJ2-7 . . TRBV5-1 TGCGCCAGCAGCTTCACGACAGAGTACGATCAGTACTTC CASSFTTEYDQYF
TRBJ2-1 once . TRBV14 TGTGCCAGCAGTTTCGTGGGGGGTCGGGATGAGCAGTTCTTC CASSFVGGRDEQFF
TRBJ2-5 . . TRBV20-1 TGCAGTGCCAGTCCCTTTTTCTTAGGGGCCCAAGAGACCCAGTACTTC CSASPFFLGAQETQYF
TRBJ1-2 few . TRBV5-1 TGCGCCAGCAGCTTGGTTGGGGGCCTAGACTATGGCTACACCTTC CASSLVGGLDYGYTF
TRBJ1-5 . . TRBV14 TGTGCCAGCAGCCCGTGGGGGCATCAGCCCCAGCATTTT CASSPWGHQPQHF
TRBJ2-3 many . TRBV7-2 TGTGCCAGCAGCCTGCACGGTACGCAGTATTTT CASSLHGTQYF
TRBJ2-7 few . TRBV7-2 TGTGCCAGCAGCTTAGAGTACTCGGGCTACGAGCAGTACTTC CASSLEYSGYEQYF
TRBJ1-4 . . TRBV7-9 TGTGCCAGCAGCGGCGGCAGCAGGGGCCATGCAACTAATGAAAAACTGTTTTTT CASSGGSRGHATNEKLFF
TRBJ2-5 . . TRBV20-1 TGCAGTGCTAGACTACCGTCGGGGGAGACCCAGTACTTC CSARLPSGETQYF
TRBJ2-3 once . TRBV30 TGTGCCTGGAGTGTCGGCCTGCGGGGCACAGATACGCAGTATTTT CAWSVGLRGTDTQYF
TRBJ1-2 . . TRBV20-1 TGCAGTGCTTCCGGGTATCTCGGGTATTGCCACACCTTC CSASGYLGYCHTF
TRBJ1-2 . . TRBV29-1 TGCAGCTTCTCCGGGACACAGGAGAGCTACACCTTC CSFSGTQESYTF
TRBJ1-5 few TRBD1 TRBV28 TGTGCCAGCAGCTTGCCGACAGGGTTTAGGGGTTCTAGCAATCAGCCCCAGCATTTT CASSLPTGFRGSSNQPQHF
TRBJ2-5 . TRBD1 TRBV12-3/TRBV12-4 TGTGCCAGCAGTTGGGACAGGGCCGCGGGGCAGCAGTACTTC CASSWDRAAGQQYF
TRBJ2-3 . TRBD2 TRBV11-2 TGTGCCAGCAGCTTAGGACTAGCCGCAAGCACAGATGCGCAGTATTTT CASSLGLAASTDAQYF
TRBJ2-7 . . TRBV28 TGTGCCAGCAGTGAACCCGGGGCCTTGGGGTACGAGCAGTACTTC CASSEPGALGYEQYF
TRBJ2-5 . . TRBV12-3/TRBV12-4 TGTGCCAGCAGTTTAGGATTTTCTGGGGAGGATCGAGAGACCCAGTACTTC CASSLGFSGEDRETQYF
TRBJ1-5 few TRBD1 TRBV19 TGTGCCAGCCGGGACAGGTACAATCAGCCCCAGCATTTT CASRDRYNQPQHF
TRBJ2-5 many . TRBV29-1 TGCAGCGTCGGGATTGAAGAGACCCAGTACTTC CSVGIEETQYF
TRBJ1-4 . . TRBV6-5 TGTGCCACTAAAGCGGGGGCAACTAATGAAAAACTGTTTTTT CATKAGATNEKLFF
TRBJ2-1 . TRBD2 TRBV5-1 TGCGCCAGCAGCCCGGGACTACAGGCTTTGAACCGGCAGAGCTCCTACAATGAGCAGTTCTTC CASSPGLQALNRQSSYNEQFF
TRBJ2-7 few TRBD2 TRBV12-3/TRBV12-4 TGTGCCAGCAGTTTAATTGGAAGGGCTAGCGGGAGCTACGAGCAGTACTTC CASSLIGRASGSYEQYF
TRBJ1-1 . . TRBV28 TGTGCCAGCAGCCTGAGCGGGGGGCGACTCGAAGCTTTCTTT CASSLSGGRLEAFF
TRBJ2-2 . TRBD2 TRBV18 TGTGCCAGCTCATCCGGACTAGGCCGCGGGGAGCTGTTTTTT CASSSGLGRGELFF
TRBJ1-1 . . TRBV6-5 TGTGCCAGCAGTTACAATCCGCAAATGAACACTGAAGCTTTCTTT CASSYNPQMNTEAFF
TRBJ1-1 few . TRBV5-1 TGCGCCAGCTCCCTCCCGGGGATCCCTGAAGCTTTCTTT CASSLPGIPEAFF
TRBJ1-5 . . TRBV21-1 TGTGCCAGCAGCAAGGGGAGGGGACGACAGCCCCAGCATTTT CASSKGRGRQPQHF
TRBJ2-1 few TRBD2 TRBV5-8 TGTGCCAGCAGTCTCGTCGGTCTAACTAGCGGGGGCCATGAGCAGTTCTTC CASSLVGLTSGGHEQFF
TRBJ1-5 . . TRBV7-2 TGTGCCAGCAGCTTAGACAAGGAGCCCCAGCATTTT CASSLDKEPQHF
TRBJ2-7 . . TRBV5-1 TGCGCCAGCGCCCTACGATCAGGGACTTACGAGCAGTACTTC CASALRSGTYEQYF
TRBJ1-2 few TRBD1 TRBV24-1 TGTGCCACCAGTGATACTGACAGGGACTATGGCTACACCTTC CATSDTDRDYGYTF
TRBJ1-5 few . TRBV25-1 TGTGCCAGCAGTGGAGGCCCTACCGGACAGCCCCAGCATTTT CASSGGPTGQPQHF
TRBJ1-1 . . TRBV12-3/TRBV12-4 TGTGCCAGCAGTCCACAGAACAGATTAGGCGCTGAAGCTTTCTTT CASSPQNRLGAEAFF
TRBJ2-3 few TRBD1 TRBV11-2 TGTGCCAGCAGTCCTGGGACAGGGGAACGGTCTACGCAGTATTTT CASSPGTGERSTQYF
TRBJ2-7 few TRBD2 TRBV20-1 TGCAGTGCCAGCGGAGTTACAGAGCGGGGGACCTACGAGCAGTACTTC CSASGVTERGTYEQYF
TRBJ2-1 many TRBD2 TRBV10-3 TGTGCCATCAGCCCCCGACTAGCGGGGGTGGATGAGCAGTTCTTC CAISPRLAGVDEQFF
TRBJ2-5 many . TRBV12-3/TRBV12-4 TGTGCCAGCACCATGAGCGTGTACCAAGAGACCCAGTACTTC CASTMSVYQETQYF
TRBJ2-3 few . TRBV5-1 TGCGCCAGCAGCTTGGGACAGGGACTTAGCACAGATACGCAGTATTTT CASSLGQGLSTDTQYF
TRBJ2-1 many . TRBV7-2 TGTGCCAGCTCCACGAGGGCTGTATCCTACAATGAGCAGTTCTTC CASSTRAVSYNEQFF
TRBJ1-2 few . TRBV11-2 TGTGCCAGCAGCTTACCCTCAGGAGGGGGCTACACCTTC CASSLPSGGGYTF
TRBJ1-1 few TRBD1 TRBV5-5 TGTGCCAGCAGCCCGGGACAGTGGTTAGCTGAAGCTTTCTTT CASSPGQWLAEAFF
TRBJ2-3 few TRBD1 TRBV5-1 TGCGCCAGCAGCGTACAAACGACAGGGTATACAGATACGCAGTATTTT CASSVQTTGYTDTQYF
TRBJ1-1 few . TRBV6-6 TGTGCCAGCAGGGGCAGAGGGGGGATGGGGGTTACTGAAGCTTTCTTT CASRGRGGMGVTEAFF
TRBJ2-3 . . TRBV6-1 TGTGCCAGCTGTAGCAGGGTGGCAGATACGCAGTATTTT CASCSRVADTQYF